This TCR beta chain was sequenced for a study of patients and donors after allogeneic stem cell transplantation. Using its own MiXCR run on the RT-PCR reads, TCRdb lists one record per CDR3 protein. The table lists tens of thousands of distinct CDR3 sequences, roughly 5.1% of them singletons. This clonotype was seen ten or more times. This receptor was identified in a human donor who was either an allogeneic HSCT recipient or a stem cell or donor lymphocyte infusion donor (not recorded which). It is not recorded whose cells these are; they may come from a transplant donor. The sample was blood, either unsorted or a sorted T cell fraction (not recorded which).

CDR3 in DNA: TGTGCCAGCAGTTTTATGAATGAGCAGTTCTTC. This translates into CASSFMNEQFF. This chain uses TRBV12-3 or TRBV12-4 with TRBJ2-1; no firm D call. CDR3 size: 11 residues. Trimming removed 3 bases at V and 7 bases at J, with 4 bases between.